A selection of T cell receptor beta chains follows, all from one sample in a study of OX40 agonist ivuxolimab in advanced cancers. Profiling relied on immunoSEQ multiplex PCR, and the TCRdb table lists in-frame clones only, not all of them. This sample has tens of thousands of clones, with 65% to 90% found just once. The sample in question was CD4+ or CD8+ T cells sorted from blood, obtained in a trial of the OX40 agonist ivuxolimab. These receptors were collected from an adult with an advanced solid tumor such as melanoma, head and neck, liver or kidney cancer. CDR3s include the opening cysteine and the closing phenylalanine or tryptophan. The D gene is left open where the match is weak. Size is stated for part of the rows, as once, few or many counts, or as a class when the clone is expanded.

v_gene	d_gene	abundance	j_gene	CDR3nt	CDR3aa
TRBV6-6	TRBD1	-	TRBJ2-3	TGTGCCAGCAGTTACAGGACAGGGGGCACAGATACGCAGTATTTT	CASSYRTGGTDTQYF
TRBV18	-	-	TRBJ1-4	TGTGCCAGCTCAGCCGCAACTAATGAAAAACTGTTTTTT	CASSAATNEKLFF
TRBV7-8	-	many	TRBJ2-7	TGTGCCAGCAGCTTAGTGAAAGTCGGGGGATTCGAGCAGTACTTC	CASSLVKVGGFEQYF
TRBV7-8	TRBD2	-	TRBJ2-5	TGTGCCAGCAGCTTAGAGCTGCTAGCGGGGGAACAAGAGACCCAGTACTTC	CASSLELLAGEQETQYF
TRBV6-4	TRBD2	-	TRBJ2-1	TGTGCCAGCAGTGAAGTTGCGGGGGTCGACAATGAGCAGTTCTTC	CASSEVAGVDNEQFF
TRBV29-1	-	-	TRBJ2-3	TGCAGCGTTGGGGGGACCACAGATACGCAGTATTTT	CSVGGTTDTQYF
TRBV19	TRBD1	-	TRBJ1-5	TGTGCCAGTACCCCCCAGGGGGGGAGCAATCAGCCCCAGCATTTT	CASTPQGGSNQPQHF
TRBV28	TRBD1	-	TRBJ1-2	TGTGCCAGCTCAACCGGGGGGGACAGGTCCTATGGCTACACCTTC	CASSTGGDRSYGYTF
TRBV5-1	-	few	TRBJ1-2	TGCGCCAGCAGCTTGGGAGAGGGTTATGGCTACACCTTC	CASSLGEGYGYTF
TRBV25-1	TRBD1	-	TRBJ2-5	TGTGCCAGCAGAAAGGGGGCGGTGGAGACCCAGTACTTC	CASRKGAVETQYF
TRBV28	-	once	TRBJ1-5	TGTGCCAGCAGTTTAGGAGTCCTGCGGAGCAATCAGCCCCAGCATTTT	CASSLGVLRSNQPQHF